A single sample is the source of the 21 T cell receptor beta chains below, sequenced in a study of Graves' ophthalmopathy and Graves' hyperthyroidism. Amplified TCR beta CDR3 regions were obtained using RNA transcripts as template. An initial RT-PCR round employing HTBI primers preceded a second-round multiplex PCR. TCRdb re-called the multiplex PCR reads through MiXCR, storing one row per CDR3 protein. The data hold roughly 400,000 distinct CDR3 sequences, with 15% to 17% observed a single time. What was sequenced was peripheral blood. These receptors all stem from a woman between 18 and 29 years old with stable Graves' hyperthyroidism.

A word on this clonotype: The conserved closing phenylalanine or tryptophan is absent in this CDR3, likely reflecting a read error. The chain combines TRBV7-9 with TRBJ1-1; TRBD1 agrees at 7 bases. Germline CDR1 and CDR2: SEHNR and FQNEAQ (reference sequence). CDR3 length equals 14 residues. Germline trimming cut 4 bases from V and 1 base from J; bases unmatched to any gene: 3. The CDR3 DNA follows: TGTGCCAGCAGCTCGGGACAGCCGAACACTGAAGCTTTCGTT. Translated, it gives CASSSGQPNTEAFV.

At least ten counts were recorded for this clonotype. The chain uses TRBV27 and TRBJ1-5; D possibly corresponds to TRBD1 (5 bases). The CDR3 extends over 18 amino acids. Per germline, CDR1 MNHEY and CDR2 SMNVEV (reference sequence). V was shortened by 5 bases and J by 6 bases, with 26 bases between the two germline ends. The CDR3 is CASSLTSSGPRKGQPQHF. CDR3 bases: TGTGCCAGCAGTCTTACTAGCTCGGGACCGAGGAAGGGTCAGCCCCAGCATTTT.

This clonotype appeared many times. The chain is built from TRBV11-2 and TRBJ2-5; D ambiguous. CDR3 length: 15 residues. Deletions cut 1 base from V and 0 bases from J, with 9 bases between. CDR1 and CDR2 from the germline V gene are SGHAT and FQNNGV. This CDR3 reads CASSLGRTYQETQYF. The CDR3 DNA sequence: TGTGCCAGCAGCTTAGGTCGAACTTACCAAGAGACCCAGTACTTC.

This clonotype occurred a few times. This may stem from a read error, because a much larger clone lies one nucleotide away. The gene calls are TRBV24-1 and TRBJ1-2; D may be TRBD1 (6 bases). This CDR3 has 15 residues. CDR1 and CDR2 from the germline V gene are KGHDR and SFDVKD. Trimming removed 5 bases at V and 3 bases at J, with 15 bases between. CDR3 amino acids: CATSGRRGVDYGYTF. The CDR3 coding sequence is TGTGCCACCAGTGGTCGCAGGGGAGTCGACTATGGCTACACCTTC.

This clonotype came up many times. The J gene is TRBJ1-6, the V gene TRBV10-3; D unresolved. Germline V gene data show CDR1 as ENHRY and CDR2 as SYGVKD. The CDR3 length is 13 residues. V lost 10 bases and J lost 2, with 9 bases in between. The CDR3 region is CATVETYNSPLHF. CDR3 nucleotides: TGTGCCACAGTGGAAACCTATAATTCACCCCTCCACTTT.

DNA for the CDR3: TGTGCCAGCAGTGAACCAACCAGCTCCCCGACATGGGACACTGAAGCTTTCTTT. Translation: CASSEPTSSPTWDTEAFF. This chain links TRBV2 with TRBJ1-1; D gene uncertain. Germline CDR1 is SNHLY and CDR2 is FYNNEI. The CDR3 has 18 residues. V gave up 2 bases and J gave up 3 bases, with 22 bases separating them.

This clonotype was observed at least ten times. The rearrangement joins TRBV7-6 to TRBJ2-7; 16 nucleotides agree with TRBD2. CDR3 length: 16 residues. CDR1 and CDR2 from the germline V gene are SGHVS and FNYEAQ. Trimming took 4 bases from V and 9 from J; bases not matched to a gene: 9. CDR3 region: CASSSQGLAGGDGQYF. In nucleotides, the CDR3 is TGTGCCAGCAGCTCCCAGGGACTAGCGGGGGGGGATGGGCAGTACTTC.

Turning to this clonotype: An end of the junction does not agree with germline; a read error may underlie this. The chain has TRBV27 and TRBJ1-3; no firm D call. In germline, CDR1 is MNHEY, CDR2 SMNVEV (reference sequence). The length of the CDR3 is 16 residues. CDR3 protein: CASSLYEGCSGNTIYF. CDR3 coding DNA: TGTGCCAGCAGTTTATATGAGGGCTGCTCTGGAAACACTATATATTTT.

This clonotype was observed a few times. The chain couples TRBV4-2 to TRBJ2-2, with D perhaps matching TRBD2 (5 bases). The CDR3 is made up of 15 amino acids. Germline V gene lookup returns CDR1 LGHNA and CDR2 YNFKEQ. V shed 4 bases and J shed 2 bases, with 11 bases lying between them. The CDR3: CASSPEGTNTGELFF. The CDR3 bases are TGTGCCAGCAGCCCAGAGGGCACCAACACCGGGGAGCTGTTTTTT.

Many counts were recorded for this clonotype. A junction boundary mismatches the germline segment, possibly from a read error. This chain joins TRBV4-1 and TRBJ1-2; D might be TRBD1 (5 bases). Germline values: CDR1 MGHRA, CDR2 YSYEKL. The CDR3 has 11 residues. CDR3 in DNA: TGTGCCAGCACCGGGGGCTATGGCTACACCTTC. Protein sequence: CASTGGYGYTF.

This clonotype was found many times. J is TRBJ2-5 and V is TRBV12-3 or TRBV12-4; D is perhaps TRBD1 (6 bases). This CDR3 region has 13 residues. Trimming left V 6 bases short and J 5 bases short, with 13 bases between. The CDR3 DNA reads TGTGCCAGCAGCCCGAGTCAGGGGGAGACCCAGTACTTC. As protein: CASSPSQGETQYF.

This clonotype came up many times. The rearrangement uses TRBV4-2 and TRBJ1-6; 11 positions match TRBD1. The germline V gene has CDR1 LGHNA and CDR2 YNFKEQ. V lost 1 base and J lost 7; bases outside the gene matches: 3. The CDR3 extends over 16 amino acids. The CDR3 DNA is TGTGCCAGCAGCCAAGCGGGACAGGGGGGGAATTCACCCCTCCACTTT. Protein sequence: CASSQAGQGGNSPLHF.

For this clonotype: Given the absence of the conserved phenylalanine or tryptophan at the CDR3 end, a read error is likely. V and J are TRBV5-1 and TRBJ1-1; 7 bases fit TRBD1. Germline lookup yields CDR1 SGHRS and CDR2 YFSETQ. CDR3 length: 16 residues. Trimming cost V 1 base and J 10 bases; bases outside gene matches: 16. The CDR3 nucleotides are TGCGCCAGCAGCTTGTCGCAGGGGGAGGGCCAGGGAGTAGCTTTCTTG. Amino acids: CASSLSQGEGQGVAFL.

This clonotype was seen repeatedly, ten times or more. The limits of the CDR3 on the DNA are not certain, so only TCRdb's listed CDR3 is given. The chain employs TRBV2 and TRBJ2-7; the D segment call TRBD1 is taken from the table without a DNA check. The CDR3 extends over 11 residues, inclusive of both ends. Germline lookup yields CDR1 SNHLY and CDR2 FYNNEI. The CDR3 reads CASTLVGQGNF.

This clonotype was seen many times. V is TRBV12-3 or TRBV12-4 and J is TRBJ2-5, with TRBD1 matching 7 bases. V gave up 3 bases and J gave up 5 bases; unmatched junction bases: 9. The CDR3 length is 15 residues. In DNA form, the CDR3 reads TGTGCCAGCAGTTTGCAAACAGGGGTGAGGGAGACCCAGTACTTC. It specifies CASSLQTGVRETQYF.

Many counts were recorded for this clonotype. CDR3 amino acids: CASRRQGLSNQPQHF. CDR3 DNA sequence: TGTGCCAGCAGACGACAGGGGCTTAGCAATCAGCCCCAGCATTTT. The chain recombines TRBV7-2 with TRBJ1-5; 8 positions match TRBD1. This CDR3 has 15 amino acids. Losses at the gene ends were 6 bases for V and 0 bases for J; bases not matched to a gene: 4. The germline V gene encodes CDR1 SGHTA and CDR2 FQGNSA.

There are many counts of this clonotype. J is TRBJ1-2 and V is TRBV6-1; D uncertain. This CDR3 has 13 amino acids. From germline, CDR1 is MNHNS and CDR2 SASEGT. V lost 2 bases, J lost 1 base, and 5 bases lay in between. CDR3 in amino acids: CASSESNNYGYTF. CDR3 bases: TGTGCCAGCAGTGAAAGCAATAACTATGGCTACACCTTC.

In its sample, this clonotype was seen many times. The rearrangement joins TRBV5-1 to TRBJ2-7; D not resolved. Per germline, CDR1 SGHRS and CDR2 YFSETQ. CDR3 length equals 13 residues. Deletions cut 3 bases from V and 6 bases from J, with 13 bases between. CDR3 sequence: CASSSVLQGEQYF. The DNA for the CDR3 is TGCGCCAGCAGCTCCGTACTCCAAGGCGAGCAGTACTTC. The full variable domain, in which reference TRBV5-1 and TRBJ2-7 provide the parts outside the CDR3, is KAGVTQTPRYLIKTRGQQVTLSCSPISGHRSVSWYQQTPGQGLQFLFEYFSETQRNKGNFPGRFSGRQFSNSRSEMNVSTLELGDSALYLCASSSVLQGEQYFGPGTRLTVT.

The rearrangement links TRBV7-9 to TRBJ1-5; 11 bases map to TRBD1. CDR3 size: 15 residues. Germline CDR1 and CDR2: SEHNR and FQNEAQ (reference sequence). The junction had 4 bases not matched to a gene; V was cut back by 5 bases and J by 4 bases. The DNA for the CDR3 is TGTGCCAGCAGCCAGGACAGGGGGCGAAATCAGCCCCAGCATTTT. This codes for CASSQDRGRNQPQHF.

This clonotype was observed many times. The chain carries TRBV20-1 and TRBJ1-2; the D is unclear. Germline V gene data show CDR1 as DFQATT and CDR2 as SNEGSKA (reference sequence). The V and J ends lost 0 bases and 2 bases respectively, with 10 bases between them. This CDR3 has 14 residues. In DNA, the CDR3 is TGCAGTGCTAGAGATTGGGCGGAAAACTATGGCTACACCTTC. This codes for CSARDWAENYGYTF.

This chain uses TRBV12-5 with TRBJ2-2, with a possible D match to TRBD2 (8 bases). Trimming removed 7 bases at V and 8 bases at J, with 17 bases between. CDR3 length: 14 amino acids. The germline V gene encodes CDR1 LGHNT and CDR2 FRNRAP. This CDR3 reads CASASGQRGGELFF. CDR3 sequence (DNA): TGTGCTAGTGCCTCGGGACAGCGGGGGGGGGAGCTGTTTTTT.